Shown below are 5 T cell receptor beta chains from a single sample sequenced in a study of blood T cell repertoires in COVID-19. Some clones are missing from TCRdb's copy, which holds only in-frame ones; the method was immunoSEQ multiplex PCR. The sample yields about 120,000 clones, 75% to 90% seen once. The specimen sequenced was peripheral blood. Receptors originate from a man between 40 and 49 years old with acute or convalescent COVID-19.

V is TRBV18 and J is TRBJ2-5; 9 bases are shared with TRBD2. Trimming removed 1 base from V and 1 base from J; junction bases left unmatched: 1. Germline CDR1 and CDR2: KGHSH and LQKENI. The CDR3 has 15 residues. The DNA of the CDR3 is TGTGCCAGCTCACCACTAGCGGGGGCCCAAGAGACCCAGTACTTC. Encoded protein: CASSPLAGAQETQYF. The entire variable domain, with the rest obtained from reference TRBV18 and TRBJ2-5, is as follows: NAGVMQNPRHLVRRRGQEARLRCSPMKGHSHVYWYRQLPEEGLKFMVYLQKENIIDESGMPKERFSAEFPKEGPSILRIQQVVRGDSAAYFCASSPLAGAQETQYFGPGTRLLVL.

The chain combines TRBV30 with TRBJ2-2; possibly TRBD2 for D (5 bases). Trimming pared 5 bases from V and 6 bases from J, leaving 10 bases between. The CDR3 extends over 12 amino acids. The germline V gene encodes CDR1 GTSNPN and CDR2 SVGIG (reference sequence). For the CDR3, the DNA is TGTGCCTGGGGGTCGGGGTCCGGGGAGCTGTTTTTT. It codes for CAWGSGSGELFF.

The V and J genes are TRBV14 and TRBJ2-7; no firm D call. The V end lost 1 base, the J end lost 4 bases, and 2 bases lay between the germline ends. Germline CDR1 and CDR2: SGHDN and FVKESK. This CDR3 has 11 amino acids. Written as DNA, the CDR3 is TGTGCCAGCAGCCAAGCATACGAGCAGTACTTC. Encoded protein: CASSQAYEQYF.

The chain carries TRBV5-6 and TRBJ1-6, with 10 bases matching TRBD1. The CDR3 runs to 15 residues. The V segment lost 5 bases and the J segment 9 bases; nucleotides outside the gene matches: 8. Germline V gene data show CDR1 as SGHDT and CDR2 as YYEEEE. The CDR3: CASRLGTGVISPLHF. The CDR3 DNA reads TGTGCCAGCAGGCTCGGGACAGGGGTGATTTCACCCCTCCACTTT. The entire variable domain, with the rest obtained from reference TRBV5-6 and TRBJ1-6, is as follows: DAGVTQSPTHLIKTRGQQVTLRCSPKSGHDTVSWYQQALGQGPQFIFQYYEEEERQRGNFPDRFSGHQFPNYSSELNVNALLLGDSALYLCASRLGTGVISPLHFGNGTRLTVT.

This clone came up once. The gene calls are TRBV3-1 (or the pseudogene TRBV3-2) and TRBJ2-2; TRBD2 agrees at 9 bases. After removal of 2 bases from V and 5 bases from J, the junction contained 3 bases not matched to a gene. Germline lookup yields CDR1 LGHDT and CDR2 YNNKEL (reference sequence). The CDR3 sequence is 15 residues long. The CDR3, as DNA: TGTGCCAGCAGCCAACTAGCGGGAAGGACCGGGGAGCTGTTTTTT. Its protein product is CASSQLAGRTGELFF.